One and the same sample provided the 14 T cell receptor beta chains below, sequenced in a study of blood T cells in healthy people across ages. The authors ran a second PCR of about 6 to 11 cycles using a sample-barcoded 5' primer and a J-beta primer mix. One entry per CDR3 protein results from TCRdb running MiXCR on the 5' RACE reads. Here the sample spans some 1.5 million distinct CDR3 sequences, roughly 27% being singletons. Sequenced sample: blood. Receptors originate from a woman aged 25 to 39 in good health.

Concerning this clonotype: The germline gene is not matched at one end of the junction; a read error may be the cause. This rearrangement joins TRBV5-5 to TRBJ2-1; maybe TRBD1 (5 bases). Germline lookup yields CDR1 SGHKS and CDR2 YYEKEE (reference sequence). The CDR3 runs 13 residues. This chain's CDR3 is CACSLGPDNEQFF. CDR3 sequence (DNA): TGTGCCTGCAGCTTGGGGCCTGACAATGAGCAGTTCTTC. Full variable domain (outside the CDR3, taken from reference TRBV5-5 and TRBJ2-1): DAGVTQSPTHLIKTRGQQVTLRCSPISGHKSVSWYQQVLGQGPQFIFQYYEKEERGRGNFPDRFSARQFPNYSSELNVNALLLGDSALYLCACSLGPDNEQFFGPGTRLTVL.

J is TRBJ1-5 and V is TRBV5-1; D not certain. Trimming took off 3 bases at V and 0 bases at J, with 19 bases between the two ends. Germline V gene lookup returns CDR1 SGHRS and CDR2 YFSETQ. The CDR3 runs to 18 residues. DNA of the CDR3: TGCGCCAGCAGCTCCTTCGCCGGCCGGATTGATAGCAATCAGCCCCAGCATTTT. It specifies CASSSFAGRIDSNQPQHF.

Notes on this clonotype: One base away lies a much larger clone, so this may be a sequencing read error. This sequence joins TRBV12-3 or TRBV12-4 and TRBJ1-2; the D is unclear. This CDR3 is 13 amino acids long. Trimming pared 3 bases from V and 7 bases from J, leaving 12 bases between. The CDR3 coding sequence is TGTGCCAGCAGTTTCGTAGGGAGGTCTGGCTACACCTTC. Protein: CASSFVGRSGYTF.

The V and J genes are TRBV7-2 and TRBJ2-3; unclear D gene. This CDR3 contains 15 residues. The V gene lost 3 bases and the J gene lost 0 bases, with 10 bases spanning the gap. Germline CDR1 and CDR2: SGHTA and FQGNSA. The CDR3 DNA reads as TGTGCCAGCAGCTTTTGGAGCCTTAGCACAGATACGCAGTATTTT. Amino acids: CASSFWSLSTDTQYF.

This clonotype has a handful of counts. The genes are TRBV29-1 and TRBJ2-3, with 12 bases matching TRBD2. V shed 7 bases, J shed 3 bases, and the junction held 5 bases outside the gene matches. In germline, CDR1 is SQVTM, CDR2 ANQGSEA. The length of the CDR3 is 14 residues. The CDR3 protein is CSAEGLAGTDTQYF. The CDR3 coding sequence is TGCAGCGCCGAGGGACTAGCGGGTACAGATACGCAGTATTTT.

This clonotype was picked up many times. The chain is built from TRBV5-1 and TRBJ2-5, with 8 bases identical to TRBD2. The germline V gene has CDR1 SGHRS and CDR2 YFSETQ. The CDR3 spans 15 residues. The V segment lost 0 bases and the J segment 3 bases; nucleotides outside the gene matches: 4. The DNA of the CDR3 is TGCGCCAGCAGCTTGGCCAGTAGCGGGGAAGAGACCCAGTACTTC. Translation: CASSLASSGEETQYF.

This clonotype was observed a few times. This rearrangement joins TRBV7-2 to TRBJ2-1; D is unresolved. The germline gives CDR1 SGHTA, CDR2 FQGNSA. The CDR3 length is 14 residues. V lost 3 bases and J 7 bases, leaving 13 bases between the germline ends. The chain's CDR3 is CASSLTPGRNEQFF. CDR3 DNA sequence: TGTGCCAGCAGCTTGACTCCCGGGCGGAATGAGCAGTTCTTC.

The chain couples TRBV12-3 or TRBV12-4 to TRBJ1-1; D may be TRBD1 (6 bases). The CDR3 length is 13 residues. Trimming took off 8 bases at V and 6 bases at J, with 16 bases between the two ends. The CDR3 spells CASQGGGPSEAFF. In DNA form, the CDR3 reads TGTGCCAGCCAAGGGGGGGGGCCCTCTGAAGCTTTCTTT.

The V and J genes are TRBV4-1 and TRBJ2-5; D call uncertain. This CDR3 contains 15 residues. V was cut by 0 bases and J by 5 bases, with 13 bases left in between. Germline V lookup: CDR1 MGHRA, CDR2 YSYEKL. The CDR3 DNA follows: TGCGCCAGCAGCCAAGAGGCGATTCAACGGGAGACCCAGTACTTC. As protein: CASSQEAIQRETQYF.

The chain's CDR3 is CASSPSQTNEKLFF. Written as DNA, the CDR3 is TGCGCCAGCAGCCCCAGCCAGACAAATGAAAAACTGTTTTTT. The chain couples TRBV5-1 to TRBJ1-4; D gene unclear. The CDR3 covers 14 residues. V was shortened by 4 bases and J by 5 bases, with 12 bases between the two germline ends. Germline V gives CDR1 SGHRS, CDR2 YFSETQ.

This sequence joins TRBV7-9 and TRBJ2-7, with 8 bases that match TRBD2. The CDR3 totals 15 residues. The V segment lost 2 bases and the J segment 5 bases; nucleotides outside the gene matches: 8. Per germline, CDR1 SEHNR and CDR2 FQNEAQ (reference sequence). CDR3 amino acids: CASSLLVSGTDEQYF. In DNA form, the CDR3 reads TGTGCCAGCAGCTTACTTGTTAGCGGGACGGACGAGCAGTACTTC.

The chain joins TRBV7-2 to TRBJ2-7; D is possibly TRBD1 (5 bases). Trimming took 5 bases from V and 1 from J, leaving 24 bases between them. The length of the CDR3 is 18 residues. Germline CDR1 is SGHTA and CDR2 is FQGNSA. The DNA of the CDR3 is TGTGCCAGCAGCCGATATACCATCGGGCAGGGTGTTTCCTACGAGCAGTACTTC. Translation: CASSRYTIGQGVSYEQYF.

This clonotype occurred once. The rearrangement uses TRBV5-1 and TRBJ1-2; maybe TRBD1 (6 bases). V was pared by 5 bases and J by 3 bases, with 17 bases between. CDR3 length: 15 amino acids. Germline-derived CDR1 and CDR2 are SGHRS and YFSETQ. CDR3 protein: CASRGMTGSYYGYTF. The CDR3 region has the DNA TGCGCCAGCAGGGGAATGACAGGAAGCTACTATGGCTACACCTTC.

The chain carries TRBV3-1 and TRBJ2-5, with 7 positions matching TRBD2. This CDR3 is 16 amino acids long. Germline V gives CDR1 LGHDT, CDR2 YNNKEL (reference sequence). After removal of 4 bases from V and 2 bases from J, the junction contained 10 bases not matched to a gene. For the CDR3, the DNA is TGTGCCAGCAGCCGCCAGACGGCTAGCGGACAAGAGACCCAGTACTTC. Translated, it gives CASSRQTASGQETQYF.